Below, 17 T cell receptor beta chains from the same sample are listed, as sequenced in a study of T cell responses to AZD1222 COVID-19 vaccine. The data were produced by immunoSEQ multiplex PCR, yet TCRdb's version contains in-frame clones alone and is incomplete. The sample consists of about 150,000 clones, approximately 90% of them appearing once. This specimen consisted of peripheral blood, obtained 28 days after the second AZD1222 dose. The receptor source for this set is an adult who received the AZD1222 COVID-19 vaccine.

V and J are TRBV5-1 and TRBJ1-5, with 9 bases fitting TRBD1. The junction had 3 bases not matched to a gene; V was cut back by 0 bases and J by 5 bases. The CDR3 is made up of 15 amino acids. Germline CDR1 SGHRS, CDR2 YFSETQ. The CDR3 DNA follows: TGCGCCAGCAGCTTGGGGGGGACAGGGTATCAGCCCCAGCATTTT. This codes for CASSLGGTGYQPQHF.

V and J are TRBV6-5 and TRBJ2-3; D is possibly TRBD1 (6 bases). The CDR3 is 15 residues long. V dropped 10 bases and J dropped 2 bases, with 19 bases sitting between them. Germline V CDR1 and CDR2: MNHEY, SVGAGI. In nucleotides, the CDR3 is TGTGCCATCTTACCCCGGGACAACCCCACAGATACGCAGTATTTT. Residues: CAILPRDNPTDTQYF.

This clone occurred a few times. The chain is built from TRBV11-2 and TRBJ2-1; 7 bases are shared with TRBD2. Germline V CDR1 and CDR2: SGHAT, FQNNGV. The CDR3 length is 16 residues. With 5 bases clipped from V and 7 bases from J, the junction kept 14 bases outside the gene matches. CDR3 nucleotide sequence: TGTGCCAGCAGCCCCTTAGGCGGGAGCCATAGAAATGAGCAGTTCTTC. It translates to CASSPLGGSHRNEQFF.

The J gene is TRBJ2-5, the V gene TRBV18; 12 bases agree with TRBD2. From germline, CDR1 is KGHSH and CDR2 LQKENI. CDR3 size: 15 residues. V lost 6 bases to trimming and J lost 5 bases; unmatched junction nucleotides: 7. The CDR3 spells CASSSGLAGLETQYF. The CDR3 coding sequence is TGTGCCAGCTCGTCAGGACTAGCGGGACTTGAGACCCAGTACTTC. The variable domain in full, with the rest retrieved from reference TRBV18 and TRBJ2-5, is NAGVMQNPRHLVRRRGQEARLRCSPMKGHSHVYWYRQLPEEGLKFMVYLQKENIIDESGMPKERFSAEFPKEGPSILRIQQVVRGDSAAYFCASSSGLAGLETQYFGPGTRLLVL.

The gene calls are TRBV11-2 and TRBJ1-4; D uncertain. The CDR3 runs 16 residues. The V end was cut by 4 bases, the J end by 8 bases, with 20 bases between. CDR1 and CDR2 (germline): SGHAT, FQNNGV. This CDR3 reads CASSSLHGRMGEKLFF. In DNA, the CDR3 is TGTGCCAGCAGCTCCTTACATGGACGGATGGGCGAAAAACTGTTTTTT.

This rearrangement joins TRBV5-1 to TRBJ2-5; 9 nucleotides match TRBD2. The CDR3 has 16 residues. V was clipped by 6 bases and J by 5 bases; unmatched bases: 14. The germline V gene has CDR1 SGHRS and CDR2 YFSETQ. The CDR3 sequence is CASKKVAGATGETQYF. Written as DNA, the CDR3 is TGCGCCAGCAAAAAGGTAGCGGGAGCCACTGGGGAGACCCAGTACTTC. Looking up the rest from reference TRBV5-1 and TRBJ2-5 gives the full variable domain: KAGVTQTPRYLIKTRGQQVTLSCSPISGHRSVSWYQQTPGQGLQFLFEYFSETQRNKGNFPGRFSGRQFSNSRSEMNVSTLELGDSALYLCASKKVAGATGETQYFGPGTRLLVL.

This chain uses TRBV2 with TRBJ2-5, with TRBD1 matching over 11 bases. CDR3 length: 17 amino acids. CDR1 is SNHLY, CDR2 FYNNEI, per germline. Losses at the gene ends were 5 bases for V and 4 bases for J; bases not matched to a gene: 12. The CDR3 region has the DNA TGTGCCAGCAGTACTCGACCCTCGGACAGGGGGCGAGAGACCCAGTACTTC. Its protein product is CASSTRPSDRGRETQYF.

V gene TRBV4-1 combines with J gene TRBJ2-3, with 10 bases fitting TRBD2. The length of the CDR3 is 20 residues. From germline, CDR1 is MGHRA and CDR2 YSYEKL. Trimming removed 2 bases from V and 2 bases from J; junction bases left unmatched: 16. The CDR3 DNA sequence: TGCGCCAGCAGCCAACCGGGACTAGCGCGACCAAAGCTCGACACAGATACGCAGTATTTT. This sequence encodes CASSQPGLARPKLDTDTQYF.

The gene calls are TRBV15 and TRBJ1-4, with D maybe TRBD1 (5 bases). The ends were cut back, 6 bases at V and 7 bases at J, with 12 bases in the middle. CDR1 LNHNV and CDR2 YYDKDF come from the germline V gene (reference sequence). The CDR3 extends over 13 amino acids. This CDR3 is CATSGTGGEKLFF. The CDR3 nucleotides read TGTGCCACCAGTGGAACAGGTGGTGAAAAACTGTTTTTT.

The table lists this clone with a few counts. The gene calls are TRBV7-9 and TRBJ2-5; no definite D call. Per germline, CDR1 SEHNR and CDR2 FQNEAQ (reference sequence). Between the trimmed V and J ends, which lost 2 bases and 2 bases, there was a span of 6 bases. CDR3 length: 13 residues. DNA of the CDR3: TGTGCCAGCAGCTTACACAGTCAAGAGACCCAGTACTTC. Encoded protein: CASSLHSQETQYF.

This chain joins TRBV5-4 and TRBJ1-2; tentative D call: TRBD1 (5 bases). Germline loops: CDR1 SGHNT, CDR2 YYREEE (reference sequence). Trimming took off 0 bases at V and 2 bases at J, with 11 bases between the two ends. The length of the CDR3 is 15 residues. CDR3 protein: CASSLVGGANYGYTF. For the CDR3, the DNA is TGTGCCAGCAGCTTGGTTGGAGGGGCCAACTATGGCTACACCTTC. The full variable domain, completed using reference TRBV5-4 and TRBJ1-2, is ETGVTQSPTHLIKTRGQQVTLRCSSQSGHNTVSWYQQALGQGPQFIFQYYREEENGRGNFPPRFSGLQFPNYSSELNVNALELDDSALYLCASSLVGGANYGYTFGSGTRLTVV.

Regarding this clone: One end of the junction fails to match germline, which may point to a read error. The V gene is TRBV5-1, the J gene TRBJ2-1; D perhaps matches TRBD2 (5 bases). The germline V gene encodes CDR1 SGHRS and CDR2 YFSETQ. The CDR3 extends over 11 amino acids. The DNA of the CDR3 is TGCGCCAGCAGCGACTACGATGAGCAGTTCTTC. The encoded protein is CASSDYDEQFF.

The chain has TRBV6-5 and TRBJ2-1; 14 nucleotides line up with TRBD2. Germline V gene lookup returns CDR1 MNHEY and CDR2 SVGAGI. The CDR3 is made up of 15 amino acids. With 6 bases clipped from V and 6 bases from J, the junction kept 4 bases outside the gene matches. CDR3 sequence (DNA): TGTGCCAGCAGATCCGGGACTAGCGGGGGCAATGAGCAGTTCTTC. As protein: CASRSGTSGGNEQFF.

The rearrangement uses TRBV7-2 and TRBJ2-3; D gene unclear. V shed 5 bases and J shed 2 bases, with 5 bases lying between them. The CDR3 is 12 amino acids. Germline loops: CDR1 SGHTA, CDR2 FQGNSA. The CDR3 sequence is CASSPSTDTQYF. CDR3 DNA: TGTGCCAGCAGCCCATCCACAGATACGCAGTATTTT.

The genes are TRBV10-2 and TRBJ2-7; D is unclear. The germline V and J ends were trimmed by 6 bases and 3 bases, with 12 bases remaining between them. The CDR3 contains 13 residues. Germline CDR1 reads WSHSY; CDR2 reads SAAADI. The CDR3 DNA is TGCGCCAGCAGCCGGAGCGAAAACTACGAGCAGTACTTC. Translating gives CASSRSENYEQYF.

The chain has TRBV28 and TRBJ2-1; D possibly corresponds to TRBD2 (5 bases). CDR3 length: 12 residues. V gave up 5 bases and J gave up 12 bases, with 14 bases separating them. In germline, CDR1 is MDHEN, CDR2 SYDVKM. CDR3 protein: CASSGLPGGQFF. The CDR3 coding sequence is TGTGCCAGCAGTGGCCTTCCTGGAGGGCAGTTCTTC.

The genes are TRBV19 and TRBJ1-2, with 9 bases fitting TRBD1. This CDR3 contains 14 residues. Germline V gene lookup returns CDR1 LNHDA and CDR2 SQIVND (reference sequence). J gave up 7 bases and V 8 bases, and 11 bases lay outside the gene matches. Here the CDR3 reads CASGPDRGRSGYTF. The CDR3 DNA is TGTGCCAGTGGCCCGGACAGGGGACGGAGTGGCTACACCTTC.